This T cell receptor beta chain appears in the sequencing data of a study of blood T cells in healthy people across ages. Every donor provided roughly 9.1 milliliters of peripheral blood. A J-beta primer mix and a sample-barcoded 5' primer were used in a second PCR of about 7 to 12 cycles. The authors tagged each cDNA molecule using a template-switch adaptor with 12 random nucleotides. MiXCR, applied by TCRdb to the 5' RACE reads, yields one record per CDR3 protein. The sample gives about 670,000 distinct CDR3 sequences, less than 45% of which show up once; around 30% is in the top ten. In its sample, this clonotype was seen once. Its antigen is not identified. Study findings and constraints: No conclusive comparison of naive versus antigen-experienced cells was possible with unsorted PBMCs.

Germline CDR1 reads LGHNA; CDR2 reads YNFKEQ. The V and J ends lost 4 bases and 10 bases, in that order; junction bases with no gene match: 10. The CDR3 has 15 residues. The rearrangement joins TRBV4-2 to TRBJ1-6; 7 bases are a match to TRBD1. The sequenced material came from blood. This receptor was taken from a man aged 80 or over in good health. CDR3 coding DNA: TGTGCCAGCAGCCCACTTAGGCAGGGGGACTCACCCCTCCACTTT. Its protein product is CASSPLRQGDSPLHF.